These T cell receptor beta chains were read from a single sample in a study of blood T cell repertoires in COVID-19. Sequencing used immunoSEQ multiplex PCR; TCRdb keeps in-frame clones, though not all of them. This sample has a few hundred thousand clones, with roughly 85% found just once. Sequences were obtained from PBMCs or T cells enriched from blood (not recorded which). Receptors were obtained from a woman between 35 and 50 years old with acute COVID-19. CDR3s include the opening cysteine and the closing phenylalanine or tryptophan. The D gene is left open where the match is weak. Clone size is stated in some rows and not others, as once, few, many or a class when expanded.

DNA: TGCGCCAGCAGCTTTGCAGGGTCCTCCTACGAGCAGTACTTC
CDR3: CASSFAGSSYEQYF
D: NA
V: TRBV5-1
size: NA
J: TRBJ2-7

DNA: TGTGCCAGCAGGCAACTAGCGGGAGTAGAGTGGACCGGGGAGCTGTTTTTT
CDR3: CASRQLAGVEWTGELFF
D: TRBD2
V: TRBV27
size: few
J: TRBJ2-2

DNA: TGTGCCAGCAGCTCCGACAGCCCCTACGAGCAGTACTTC
CDR3: CASSSDSPYEQYF
D: NA
V: TRBV7-9
size: few
J: TRBJ2-7

DNA: TGTGCCAGCAGTTACTCGAGTTCAGGGGATGAGCAGTACTTC
CDR3: CASSYSSSGDEQYF
D: NA
V: TRBV6-5
size: once
J: TRBJ2-7

DNA: TGTGCCACCAGTGATATGGGGGCTAGCGGGCCCTCGCCCCACAATGAGCAGTTCTTC
CDR3: CATSDMGASGPSPHNEQFF
D: TRBD2
V: TRBV24-1
size: NA
J: TRBJ2-1

DNA: TGTGCCAGCAGTTTAGGGACAGGGCATTCACCCCTCCACTTT
CDR3: CASSLGTGHSPLHF
D: TRBD1
V: TRBV28
size: once
J: TRBJ1-6

DNA: TGTGCCAGCAGCCCCTGGGGGGGTTCTAATGAAAAACTGTTTTTT
CDR3: CASSPWGGSNEKLFF
D: NA
V: TRBV4-2
size: NA
J: TRBJ1-4

DNA: TGCGCCAGCAGTGAGGTCCAGGGAAATTCACCCCTCCACTTT
CDR3: CASSEVQGNSPLHF
D: NA
V: TRBV10-2
size: once
J: TRBJ1-6

DNA: TGCGCCAGCAGCCAAGATATGTACAGGAACAATGAGCAGTTCTTC
CDR3: CASSQDMYRNNEQFF
D: NA
V: TRBV4-1
size: NA
J: TRBJ2-1

DNA: TGTGCCAGCACCGAAAGGGGGACAGAGGTGCTGTGGGATTCACCCCTCCACTTT
CDR3: CASTERGTEVLWDSPLHF
D: TRBD1
V: TRBV28
size: NA
J: TRBJ1-6

DNA: TGTGCCAGTAGTTCGGGATTTACCGCCAATCAGCCCCAGCATTTT
CDR3: CASSSGFTANQPQHF
D: NA
V: TRBV19
size: NA
J: TRBJ1-5

DNA: TGTGCCAGCAGCCACTTCATCGGGGGGAGTCAGCCCCAGCATTTT
CDR3: CASSHFIGGSQPQHF
D: NA
V: TRBV5-5
size: NA
J: TRBJ1-5

DNA: TGTGCCAGTAGTATAGGGGGACTTAGCGGGAACTACGAGCAGTACTTC
CDR3: CASSIGGLSGNYEQYF
D: TRBD2
V: TRBV19
size: NA
J: TRBJ2-7

DNA: TGTGCCAGCAGCCAAAGGTGGACACCGAACACCGGGGAGCTGTTTTTT
CDR3: CASSQRWTPNTGELFF
D: NA
V: TRBV9
size: NA
J: TRBJ2-2

DNA: TGTGCCAGCAGCCCAAGCATTAGCAATCAGCCCCAGCATTTT
CDR3: CASSPSISNQPQHF
D: NA
V: TRBV2
size: NA
J: TRBJ1-5

DNA: TGTGCCAGTAGTAGAACGCGCGACACCGGGGAGCTGTTTTTT
CDR3: CASSRTRDTGELFF
D: NA
V: TRBV19
size: NA
J: TRBJ2-2

DNA: TGTGCCAGTAGATGGGAGAAACTAAACTATGGCTACACCTTC
CDR3: CASRWEKLNYGYTF
D: NA
V: TRBV19
size: NA
J: TRBJ1-2

DNA: TGTGCCAGCAGCTTCACTAATAATGAGCAGTTCTTC
CDR3: CASSFTNNEQFF
D: NA
V: TRBV11-3
size: NA
J: TRBJ2-1

DNA: TGCGCCAGCAGCTTGGGGGCCGAAAGGCAAGAGACCCAGTACTTC
CDR3: CASSLGAERQETQYF
D: NA
V: TRBV5-1
size: NA
J: TRBJ2-5

DNA: TGTGCCAGTAATTCTCAGGGGTCCGAGACCCAGTACTTC
CDR3: CASNSQGSETQYF
D: NA
V: TRBV19
size: few
J: TRBJ2-5

DNA: TGTGCCAGCAGCTTGTACGGGAGGACCTCCTACAATGAGCAGTTCTTC
CDR3: CASSLYGRTSYNEQFF
D: TRBD2
V: TRBV7-9
size: NA
J: TRBJ2-1

DNA: TGTGCCAGTAGATCCGGGACTTCCTATGGCTACACCTTC
CDR3: CASRSGTSYGYTF
D: NA
V: TRBV19
size: NA
J: TRBJ1-2

DNA: TGTGCCAGCAAGTCGACAGAACCCAATGAAGCTTTCTTT
CDR3: CASKSTEPNEAFF
D: NA
V: TRBV21-1
size: once
J: TRBJ1-1

DNA: TGTGCCAGCGGGGGGACAGGGGAAAACATTCAGTACTTC
CDR3: CASGGTGENIQYF
D: TRBD1
V: TRBV7-9
size: NA
J: TRBJ2-4

DNA: TGTGCCAGCAGCCCCCGGACAGGGGGTGGCAATCAGCCCCAGCATTTT
CDR3: CASSPRTGGGNQPQHF
D: TRBD1
V: TRBV7-8
size: once
J: TRBJ1-5

DNA: TGTGCCAGCAGTCCTAGTTTAGGGAGCTCAGGAGGGAATCAGCCCCAGCATTTT
CDR3: CASSPSLGSSGGNQPQHF
D: NA
V: TRBV27
size: once
J: TRBJ1-5

DNA: TGCGCCAGCAGCTTTAGCGGGATTCACAATGAGCAGTTCTTC
CDR3: CASSFSGIHNEQFF
D: TRBD2
V: TRBV5-1
size: NA
J: TRBJ2-1

DNA: TGTGCCAGCAGCGTGCCAACAGGTTCCACCGGGGAGCTGTTTTTT
CDR3: CASSVPTGSTGELFF
D: NA
V: TRBV7-9
size: NA
J: TRBJ2-2

DNA: TGTGCCAGCAGCCACCAACAGGGGGCTAGCTATGGCTACACCTTC
CDR3: CASSHQQGASYGYTF
D: TRBD1
V: TRBV3-1/TRBV3-2
size: NA
J: TRBJ1-2

DNA: TGTGCCAGCAGTCCACAGGGTTTTGGGCAGCCCCAGCATTTT
CDR3: CASSPQGFGQPQHF
D: NA
V: TRBV2
size: NA
J: TRBJ1-5

DNA: TGTGCCAGCTCACTAATTACCGGGACAGGGGCCAAGAACTATGGCTACACCTTC
CDR3: CASSLITGTGAKNYGYTF
D: TRBD1
V: TRBV18
size: few
J: TRBJ1-2

DNA: TGTGCCAGCAGCGTAGGCCGACTAGATGAGCAGTTCTTC
CDR3: CASSVGRLDEQFF
D: NA
V: TRBV7-9
size: NA
J: TRBJ2-1

DNA: TGTGCCAGCAGGTCCACTAATCAGCCCCAGCATTTT
CDR3: CASRSTNQPQHF
D: NA
V: TRBV12-3/TRBV12-4
size: NA
J: TRBJ1-5

DNA: TGTGCCAGCAGTCACTCTAGCGGGAGTTTGGATACGCAGTATTTT
CDR3: CASSHSSGSLDTQYF
D: TRBD2
V: TRBV27
size: NA
J: TRBJ2-3

DNA: TGCGCCAGCAGCCAAGATACCCTCCCGGGGGTAGGTGGCTACACCTTC
CDR3: CASSQDTLPGVGGYTF
D: NA
V: TRBV4-3
size: NA
J: TRBJ1-2

DNA: TGTGCAAGTTTTTACCCCGGACAGGGCGAGTTCTTC
CDR3: CASFYPGQGEFF
D: NA
V: TRBV12-2
size: NA
J: TRBJ2-1

DNA: TGTGCCAGCAGTTCCCCACGAGGCCAGCTGAACACTGAAGCTTTCTTT
CDR3: CASSSPRGQLNTEAFF
D: NA
V: TRBV28
size: NA
J: TRBJ1-1

DNA: TGTGCCAGCGGCACTCCGGTTGGGGGCGAGACCCAGTACTTC
CDR3: CASGTPVGGETQYF
D: NA
V: TRBV7-2
size: NA
J: TRBJ2-5

DNA: TGTGCCAGCAGTGAGTACTACGAGCAGTACTTC
CDR3: CASSEYYEQYF
D: NA
V: TRBV6-1
size: NA
J: TRBJ2-7

DNA: TGTGCCAGCAGCCAGATTCGGGAGTCGGAGACCCAGTACTTC
CDR3: CASSQIRESETQYF
D: NA
V: TRBV6-2/TRBV6-3
size: NA
J: TRBJ2-5

DNA: TGTGCCAGCAGCTTAGGGGCCCACACCCAAGAGACCCAGTACTTC
CDR3: CASSLGAHTQETQYF
D: NA
V: TRBV7-2
size: NA
J: TRBJ2-5

DNA: TGTGCCAGCAGCTCGAGGGACGGGGAGCTGTTTTTT
CDR3: CASSSRDGELFF
D: NA
V: TRBV9
size: NA
J: TRBJ2-2

DNA: TGTGCCAGCAGCCAAGAGGACATCTATGGCTACACCTTC
CDR3: CASSQEDIYGYTF
D: NA
V: TRBV4-2
size: NA
J: TRBJ1-2

DNA: TGTGCCAGCAGCCTACTAGCGGGAGCAGATACGCAGTATTTT
CDR3: CASSLLAGADTQYF
D: TRBD2
V: TRBV7-2
size: NA
J: TRBJ2-3

DNA: TGTGCCAGCAGTTACTTCCGACTAGCGAGAGATACGCAGTATTTT
CDR3: CASSYFRLARDTQYF
D: TRBD2
V: TRBV6-2/TRBV6-3
size: once
J: TRBJ2-3

DNA: TGTGCCAGCAGCTTAGGCGGGCAAAATACGCAGTATTTT
CDR3: CASSLGGQNTQYF
D: NA
V: TRBV11-2
size: NA
J: TRBJ2-3

DNA: TGTGCCTGGCTCCCCGCCACAGGGCCCACTAACTATGGCTACACCTTC
CDR3: CAWLPATGPTNYGYTF
D: NA
V: TRBV30
size: NA
J: TRBJ1-2

DNA: TGTGCCAGCAGCTTAGGGGTTAGCAGATACAATGAGCAGTTCTTC
CDR3: CASSLGVSRYNEQFF
D: NA
V: TRBV7-2
size: NA
J: TRBJ2-1

DNA: TGTGCCAGCAGCCGGCGGACTAGCGGGGTGAGCACAGATACGCAGTATTTT
CDR3: CASSRRTSGVSTDTQYF
D: TRBD2
V: TRBV27
size: NA
J: TRBJ2-3

DNA: TGTGCCAGTTCCGGACAGGTAGTTTTCTACGAGCAGTACTTC
CDR3: CASSGQVVFYEQYF
D: TRBD1
V: TRBV6-5
size: NA
J: TRBJ2-7

DNA: TGCGCCAGCAGCCCCCTGTCGAGGACAGGGTCCTACGAGCAGTACTTC
CDR3: CASSPLSRTGSYEQYF
D: TRBD1
V: TRBV4-1
size: NA
J: TRBJ2-7

DNA: TGTGCCTGGAGGTGGGGGCCCGGGGAGCTGTTTTTT
CDR3: CAWRWGPGELFF
D: NA
V: TRBV30
size: NA
J: TRBJ2-2

DNA: TGTGCCAGCAATCTAGGCGGGAGGGGCTCAGATACGCAGTATTTT
CDR3: CASNLGGRGSDTQYF
D: TRBD2
V: TRBV28
size: NA
J: TRBJ2-3

DNA: TGTGCCAGCAGTTTTACGGGGACTTATCAGCCCCAGCATTTT
CDR3: CASSFTGTYQPQHF
D: NA
V: TRBV27
size: NA
J: TRBJ1-5